The 26 T cell receptor beta chains presented below share a single source sample, sequenced in a study of monozygotic twins with inflammatory bowel disease. TCRdb reanalyzed the 5' RACE reads, giving one entry per CDR3 protein sequence and no DNA. In total, the table holds 420,000 or so distinct CDR3 sequences. The sample was blood. All receptors come from a human donor with ulcerative colitis or Crohn's disease, or a healthy co-twin of an affected twin (not recorded which).

V is TRBV6-1 and J is TRBJ1-2. Germline CDR1 and CDR2: MNHNS and SASEGT. This CDR3 region has 14 residues. The CDR3 sequence is CASSERFGDTSYTF.

The V gene is TRBV2, the J gene TRBJ1-5; as DNA is missing, the TRBD1 call by TCRdb cannot be tested. Germline values: CDR1 SNHLY, CDR2 FYNNEI. The CDR3 has 14 amino acids. The CDR3 spells CASSGTGGFQPQHF. Full variable domain (rest looked up from reference TRBV2 and TRBJ1-5): EPEVTQTPSHQVTQMGQEVILRCVPISNHLYFYWYRQILGQKVEFLVSFYNNEISEKSEIFDDQFSVERPDGSNFTLKIRSTKLEDSAMYFCASSGTGGFQPQHFGDGTRLSIL.

The chain has TRBV5-6 and TRBJ2-7; TCRdb's D call of TRBD2 is untestable without DNA. This CDR3 is 17 amino acids long. CDR1 SGHDT and CDR2 YYEEEE come from the germline V gene. The CDR3 reads CASSLGASGSLVYEQYF.

V is TRBV5-4 and J is TRBJ2-7. The germline V gene encodes CDR1 SGHNT and CDR2 YYREEE (reference sequence). This CDR3 is built from 14 residues. This CDR3 is CASSLAPDSYEQYF.

The J gene is TRBJ2-3, the V gene TRBV24-1. This CDR3 comprises 11 residues. The V gene's germline CDR1 is KGHDR and CDR2 SFDVKD. CDR3: CATSHTDTQYF.

The chain links TRBV7-9 to TRBJ2-1. The CDR3 consists of 17 residues. Germline V gives CDR1 SEHNR, CDR2 FQNEAQ (reference sequence). CDR3 residues: CASSLGRRQGTYNEQFF.

The V and J genes are TRBV2 and TRBJ1-1. This CDR3 contains 14 residues. The germline CDR1 and CDR2 sequences are SNHLY and FYNNEI. CDR3 sequence: CASSYSRGHTEAFF.

The rearrangement uses TRBV11-2 and TRBJ2-3; the TCRdb call, TRBD2, lacks DNA for checking. Germline lookup yields CDR1 SGHAT and CDR2 FQNNGV. The CDR3 covers 19 residues. CDR3 region: CASSPWRVKRELLTDTQYF.

V usage is TRBV7-6 and J usage is TRBJ2-2. The germline CDR1 and CDR2 sequences are SGHVS and FNYEAQ. The CDR3 length is 12 residues. The CDR3: CASSFAGGELFF.

CDR3 sequence: CASNRLAGGNEQFF. The chain couples TRBV9 to TRBJ2-1; with no DNA, the TCRdb D assignment of TRBD2 cannot be verified. This CDR3 is 14 amino acids long. Germline V gives CDR1 SGDLS, CDR2 YYNGEE.

This chain uses TRBV5-5 with TRBJ2-2; lacking DNA, the TRBD1 call made by TCRdb goes unchecked. The CDR3 consists of 14 residues. The germline CDR1 and CDR2 sequences are SGHKS and YYEKEE (reference sequence). CDR3 loop: CASSRDGDTGELFF.

The chain uses TRBV2 and TRBJ2-1. This CDR3 contains 15 residues. The germline V gene has CDR1 SNHLY and CDR2 FYNNEI. Here the CDR3 reads CASSESRGPYNEQFF. The complete variable domain, with remaining parts taken from reference TRBV2 and TRBJ2-1, reads EPEVTQTPSHQVTQMGQEVILRCVPISNHLYFYWYRQILGQKVEFLVSFYNNEISEKSEIFDDQFSVERPDGSNFTLKIRSTKLEDSAMYFCASSESRGPYNEQFFGPGTRLTVL.

The genes are TRBV2 and TRBJ1-2. CDR3 length equals 12 residues. Germline assignment: CDR1 SNHLY and CDR2 FYNNEI. Here the CDR3 reads CASSLNVYGYTF.

This chain connects TRBV20-1 to TRBJ2-3. The germline V gene encodes CDR1 DFQATT and CDR2 SNEGSKA (reference sequence). The CDR3 extends over 12 amino acids. This CDR3 is CSANIRADTQYF.

The chain combines TRBV5-1 with TRBJ1-1; TCRdb's assignment of TRBD1 cannot be checked, as there is no DNA. Germline CDR1 reads SGHRS; CDR2 reads YFSETQ. The CDR3 runs to 16 residues. The CDR3 protein is CASSSRTGLSNTEAFF.

The V gene is TRBV6-5, the J gene TRBJ2-1; absent DNA, TCRdb's TRBD2 call cannot be checked. The CDR3 loop spans 13 amino acids. Germline loops: CDR1 MNHEY, CDR2 SVGAGI. CDR3 protein: CASRKPPGAEQFF.

The chain recombines TRBV5-1 with TRBJ2-1. The CDR3 has 12 amino acids. Per the germline V gene, CDR1 is SGHRS and CDR2 is YFSETQ. CDR3 amino acids: CASSFERVEQFF.

The rearrangement joins TRBV6-2 or TRBV6-3 to TRBJ2-7. The germline V gene encodes CDR1 MNHEY and CDR2 SVGEGT. The length of the CDR3 is 13 residues. The CDR3 sequence: CASSYNSPYEQYF.

The chain has TRBV7-8 and TRBJ2-5; the TCRdb call, TRBD1, lacks DNA for checking. There are 18 residues in the CDR3. Germline loops: CDR1 SGHVS, CDR2 FQNEAQ. CDR3 loop: CASSLVGAGGSRGETQYF.

This chain links TRBV7-9 with TRBJ2-3; the TCRdb call, TRBD1, lacks DNA for checking. The germline gives CDR1 SEHNR, CDR2 FQNEAQ (reference sequence). The CDR3 spans 15 residues. The CDR3 loop is CASSLAREFTDTQYF.

The CDR3: CASRPTGGNTEAFF. The V and J genes are TRBV6-2 or TRBV6-3 and TRBJ1-1. The CDR3 spans 14 residues. Germline loops: CDR1 MNHEY, CDR2 SVGEGT.

The chain has TRBV3-1 and TRBJ2-2; there is no DNA to check the TCRdb D call of TRBD1. Germline V CDR1 and CDR2: LGHDT, YNNKEL (reference sequence). The length of the CDR3 is 16 residues. The CDR3 loop reads CASSQAGQGSTGELFF. The whole variable domain, filled in from reference TRBV3-1 and TRBJ2-2, reads DTAVSQTPKYLVTQMGNDKSIKCEQNLGHDTMYWYKQDSKKFLKIMFSYNNKELIINETVPNRFSPKSPDKAHLNLHINSLELGDSAVYFCASSQAGQGSTGELFFGEGSRLTVL.

J is TRBJ1-1 and V is TRBV7-2; TCRdb's assignment of TRBD1 cannot be checked, as there is no DNA. The CDR3 length is 13 residues. Germline CDR1 SGHTA, CDR2 FQGNSA. This CDR3 reads CASSLQGAREAFF.

The chain uses TRBV6-1 and TRBJ2-2. The CDR3 spans 14 residues. The germline gives CDR1 MNHNS, CDR2 SASEGT. This CDR3 reads CASSRWGNTGELFF.

J is TRBJ2-7 and V is TRBV25-1; absent DNA, TCRdb's TRBD1 call cannot be checked. This CDR3 is built from 16 residues. CDR1 is MGHDK, CDR2 SYGVNS, per germline. CDR3 amino acids: CASSGQGGRLFYEQYF.

This sequence joins TRBV18 and TRBJ2-5; lacking DNA, the TRBD2 call made by TCRdb goes unchecked. Germline V lookup: CDR1 KGHSH, CDR2 LQKENI. This CDR3 has 13 residues. The CDR3 loop reads CASSRGGGETQYF.